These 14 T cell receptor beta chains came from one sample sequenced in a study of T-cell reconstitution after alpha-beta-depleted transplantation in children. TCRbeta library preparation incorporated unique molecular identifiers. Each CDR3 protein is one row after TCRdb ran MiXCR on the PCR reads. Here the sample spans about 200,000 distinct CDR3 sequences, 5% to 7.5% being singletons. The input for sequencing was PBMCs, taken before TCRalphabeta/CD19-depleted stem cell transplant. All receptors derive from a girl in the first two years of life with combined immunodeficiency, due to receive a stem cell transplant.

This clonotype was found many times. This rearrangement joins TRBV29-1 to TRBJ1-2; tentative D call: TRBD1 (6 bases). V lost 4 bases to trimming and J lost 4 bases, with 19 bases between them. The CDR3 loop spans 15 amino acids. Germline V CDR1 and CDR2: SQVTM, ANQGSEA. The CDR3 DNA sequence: TGCAGCGTTGCCGCGGGTTGGGGGCGCGGCTATGGCTACACCTTC. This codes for CSVAAGWGRGYGYTF.

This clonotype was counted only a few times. CDR3 sequence: CASIGLGGKTGSYEQYF. The CDR3 DNA sequence: TGCGCCAGCATAGGTCTTGGGGGTAAGACAGGGTCCTACGAGCAGTACTTC. The rearrangement uses TRBV10-2 and TRBJ2-7, with 7 bases identical to TRBD1. V lost 7 bases, J lost 1 base, and 16 bases stayed unmatched. Germline V gene sequence: CDR1 WSHSY, CDR2 SAAADI. The CDR3 contains 17 residues.

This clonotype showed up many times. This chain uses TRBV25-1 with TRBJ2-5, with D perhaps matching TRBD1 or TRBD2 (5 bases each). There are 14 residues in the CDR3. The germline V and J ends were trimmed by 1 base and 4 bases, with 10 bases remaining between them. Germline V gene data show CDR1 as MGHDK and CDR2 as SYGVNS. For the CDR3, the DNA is TGTGCCAGCAGTGAATTTGGGGGTGGAGAGACCCAGTACTTC. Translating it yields CASSEFGGGETQYF.

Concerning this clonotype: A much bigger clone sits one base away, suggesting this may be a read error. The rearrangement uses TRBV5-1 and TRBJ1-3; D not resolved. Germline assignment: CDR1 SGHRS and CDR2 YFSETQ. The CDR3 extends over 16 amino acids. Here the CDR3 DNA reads TGCGCCAGCAGCTCGTATTTCGAAGGCCCTGGAAACACCGTATATTTT. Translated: CASSSYFEGPGNTVYF.

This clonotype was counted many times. The CDR3 DNA reads TGCAGCGGTGGGGGGGCAGGCCTTTACATGAACACTGAAGCTTTCTTT. This encodes CSGGGAGLYMNTEAFF. J is TRBJ1-1 and V is TRBV29-1, with a possible D match to TRBD1 (6 bases). The germline V and J ends were trimmed by 7 bases and 0 bases, with 21 bases remaining between them. Germline V gives CDR1 SQVTM, CDR2 ANQGSEA. This CDR3 is 16 amino acids long. Combining the CDR3 with reference TRBV29-1 and TRBJ1-1 gives the whole variable domain SAVISQKPSRDICQRGTSLTIQCQVDSQVTMMFWYRQQPGQSLTLIATANQGSEATYESGFVIDKFPISRPNLTFSTLTVSNMSPEDSSIYLCSGGGAGLYMNTEAFFGQGTRLTVV.

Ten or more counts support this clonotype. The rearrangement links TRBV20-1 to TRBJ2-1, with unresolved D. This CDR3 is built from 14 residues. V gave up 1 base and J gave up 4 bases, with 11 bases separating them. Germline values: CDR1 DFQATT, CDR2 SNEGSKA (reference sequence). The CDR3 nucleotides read TGCAGTGCTAGAGTCAATGGGCCATACAATGAGCAGTTCTTC. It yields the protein CSARVNGPYNEQFF.

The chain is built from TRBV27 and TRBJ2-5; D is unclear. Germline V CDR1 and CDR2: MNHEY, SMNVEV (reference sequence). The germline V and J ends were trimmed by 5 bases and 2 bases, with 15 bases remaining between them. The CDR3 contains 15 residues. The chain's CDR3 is CASSPTLQPQETQYF. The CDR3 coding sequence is TGTGCCAGCAGTCCTACTCTCCAGCCTCAAGAGACCCAGTACTTC.

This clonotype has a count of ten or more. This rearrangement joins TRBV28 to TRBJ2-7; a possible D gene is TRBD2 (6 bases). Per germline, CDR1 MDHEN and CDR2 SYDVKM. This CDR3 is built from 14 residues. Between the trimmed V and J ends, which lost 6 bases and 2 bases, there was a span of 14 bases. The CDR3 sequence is CASSLGTGAYEQYF. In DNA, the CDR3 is TGTGCCAGCAGCCTCGGGACTGGAGCCTACGAGCAGTACTTC.

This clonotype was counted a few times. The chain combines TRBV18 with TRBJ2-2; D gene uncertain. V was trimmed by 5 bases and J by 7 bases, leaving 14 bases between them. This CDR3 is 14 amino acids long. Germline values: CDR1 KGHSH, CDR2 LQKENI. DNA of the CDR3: TGTGCCAGCTCAACGGACCTCCGAAGCGGGGAGCTGTTTTTT. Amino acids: CASSTDLRSGELFF.

The CDR3 DNA sequence: TGTGCCATCACCGCAGGTAACTACGAGCAGTACTTC. This encodes CAITAGNYEQYF. This chain joins TRBV10-3 and TRBJ2-7; D is ambiguous. This CDR3 comprises 12 residues. V dropped 7 bases and J dropped 3 bases, with 10 bases sitting between them. CDR1 is ENHRY, CDR2 SYGVKD, per germline.

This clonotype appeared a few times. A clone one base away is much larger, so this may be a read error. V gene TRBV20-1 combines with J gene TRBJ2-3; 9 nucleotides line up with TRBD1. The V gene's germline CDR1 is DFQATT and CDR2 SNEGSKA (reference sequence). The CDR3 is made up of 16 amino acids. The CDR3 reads CCARDRGARKGDTQYF. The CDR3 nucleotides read TGCTGTGCCCGCGACAGGGGGGCCCGCAAAGGAGATACGCAGTATTTT.

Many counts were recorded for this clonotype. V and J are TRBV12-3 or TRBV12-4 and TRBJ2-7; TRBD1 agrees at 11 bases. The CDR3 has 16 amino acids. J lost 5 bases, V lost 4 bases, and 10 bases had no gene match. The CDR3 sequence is CASSSAIPGQGDEQYF. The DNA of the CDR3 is TGTGCCAGCAGTTCCGCCATACCGGGACAGGGGGACGAGCAGTACTTC.

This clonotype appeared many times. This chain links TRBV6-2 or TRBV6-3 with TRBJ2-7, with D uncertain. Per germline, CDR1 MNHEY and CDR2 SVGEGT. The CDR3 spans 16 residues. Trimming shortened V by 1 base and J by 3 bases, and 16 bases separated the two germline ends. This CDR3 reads CASSYFLNARNYEQYF. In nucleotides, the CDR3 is TGTGCCAGCAGTTACTTTCTAAACGCCAGAAACTACGAGCAGTACTTC.

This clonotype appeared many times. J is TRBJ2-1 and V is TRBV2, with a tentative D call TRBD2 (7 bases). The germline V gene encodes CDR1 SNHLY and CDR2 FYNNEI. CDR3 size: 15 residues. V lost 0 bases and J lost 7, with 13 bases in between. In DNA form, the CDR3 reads TGTGCCAGCAGTGAAGCGCGGGGGCCGGGGAATGAGCAGTTCTTC. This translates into CASSEARGPGNEQFF.